Below, 9 T cell receptor beta chains from the same sample are listed, as sequenced in a study of cytomegalovirus exposure and HLA in healthy donors. The PCR ran on 60 Vbeta and 13 Jbeta primers. Generated by immunoSEQ multiplex PCR, the TCRdb table keeps only in-frame clones and is missing some. The profile shows about 150,000 clones, around a tenth of them singletons. Sequenced sample: PBMCs. These receptor sequences come from a man in his fifties or sixties in good health and CMV-seronegative.

A few counts support this clone. The sample carries other DNA sequences with the same CDR3. V is TRBV5-1 and J is TRBJ2-7; D is ambiguous. Germline loops: CDR1 SGHRS, CDR2 YFSETQ. The germline V and J ends were trimmed by 0 bases and 0 bases, with 7 bases remaining between them. The length of the CDR3 is 14 residues. As DNA, the CDR3 is TGCGCCAGCAGCTTGGCGGTAAGCTCCTACGAGCAGTACTTC. Protein sequence: CASSLAVSSYEQYF.

This rearrangement joins TRBV6-6 to TRBJ2-3, with 7 bases lining up with TRBD2. Germline loops: CDR1 MNHNY, CDR2 SVGAGI (reference sequence). The trim removed 6 bases at V and 7 bases at J, leaving 10 bases unmatched. The CDR3 length is 14 residues. The CDR3 bases are TGTGCCAGCAGGGGGGAGCGGGATTCGAATACGCAGTATTTT. It is translated as CASRGERDSNTQYF.

This clone turned up a few times. The chain uses TRBV5-1 and TRBJ1-5; TRBD1 agrees at 8 bases. The J segment lost 7 bases and the V segment lost 0 bases, leaving 9 bases of the junction unmatched. Germline-derived CDR1 and CDR2 are SGHRS and YFSETQ. The CDR3 runs to 16 residues. CDR3 protein: CASSLGPTGVDQPQHF. DNA for the CDR3: TGCGCCAGCAGCTTGGGGCCGACAGGGGTGGACCAGCCCCAGCATTTT.

Only a few counts were recorded for this clone. The V call is TRBV7-9, the J call TRBJ2-7; TRBD1 agrees at 9 bases. CDR1 and CDR2 (germline): SEHNR, FQNEAQ (reference sequence). V dropped 5 bases and J dropped 2; count of bases not matched to a gene: 10. The CDR3 contains 16 residues. This CDR3 is CASSPKGGQGTYEQYF. The CDR3 coding sequence is TGTGCCAGCAGCCCAAAAGGGGGACAGGGCACCTACGAGCAGTACTTC.

This clone was counted only a few times. V is TRBV2 and J is TRBJ1-6; 7 bases align to TRBD1. V dropped 6 bases and J dropped 3; count of bases not matched to a gene: 8. Per germline, CDR1 SNHLY and CDR2 FYNNEI. The CDR3 is 16 residues long. The CDR3 protein is CASRATGLDYNSPLHF. CDR3 nucleotides: TGTGCCAGCAGAGCGACAGGGTTGGACTATAATTCACCCCTCCACTTT. The complete variable domain, with remaining parts taken from reference TRBV2 and TRBJ1-6, reads EPEVTQTPSHQVTQMGQEVILRCVPISNHLYFYWYRQILGQKVEFLVSFYNNEISEKSEIFDDQFSVERPDGSNFTLKIRSTKLEDSAMYFCASRATGLDYNSPLHFGNGTRLTVT.

The chain carries TRBV27 and TRBJ1-1; the match to TRBD1 covers 7 bases. This CDR3 is 16 amino acids long. V lost 4 bases, J lost 0 bases, and 8 bases stayed unmatched. Germline-derived CDR1 and CDR2 are MNHEY and SMNVEV (reference sequence). CDR3 loop: CASSSGGQSMNTEAFF. Written as DNA, the CDR3 is TGTGCCAGCAGTTCAGGGGGACAGTCGATGAACACTGAAGCTTTCTTT.

This clone was seen only a few times. This chain links TRBV5-1 with TRBJ2-7; D is perhaps TRBD1 (6 bases). The CDR3 runs to 13 residues. Trimming removed 3 bases from V and 8 bases from J, with 15 bases in between. Germline CDR1 reads SGHRS; CDR2 reads YFSETQ. Here the CDR3 reads CASSSQEDSKQYF. CDR3 nucleotide sequence: TGCGCCAGCAGCTCGCAAGAGGACAGCAAGCAGTACTTC.

The chain is built from TRBV11-2 and TRBJ2-3, with 13 nucleotides matching TRBD2. The CDR3 contains 19 residues. V gave up 4 bases and J gave up 5 bases; unmatched junction bases: 15. The germline gives CDR1 SGHAT, CDR2 FQNNGV. CDR3 region: CASSSPGLAGDIRRDTQYF. The CDR3 DNA reads as TGTGCCAGCAGCTCCCCTGGACTAGCGGGAGACATCCGTCGAGATACGCAGTATTTT.

V and J are TRBV30 and TRBJ2-6; 7 bases fit TRBD2. Germline V gives CDR1 GTSNPN, CDR2 SVGIG (reference sequence). Trimming removed 0 bases from V and 0 bases from J; junction bases left unmatched: 5. The CDR3 has 17 amino acids. The CDR3 protein is CAWSVWGEGSGANVLTF. CDR3 nucleotide sequence: TGTGCCTGGAGTGTATGGGGGGAGGGCTCTGGGGCCAACGTCCTGACTTTC.